Shown below are 27 T cell receptor beta chains from a single sample sequenced in a study of T cell changes during pregnancy in multiple sclerosis. TCRdb's copy holds only in-frame clones and misses some; the assay was immunoSEQ multiplex PCR. The table includes around 44,000 clones, almost 95% detected once. Sequenced input: peripheral blood. These receptors were taken from a female donor with multiple sclerosis, enrolled in a pregnancy study.

This clone was observed a single time. This chain links TRBV6-5 with TRBJ1-1; TRBD1 is a possible D gene (6 bases). The CDR3 contains 12 residues. V was shortened by 11 bases and J by 3 bases, with 13 bases between the two germline ends. Germline V gene data show CDR1 as MNHEY and CDR2 as SVGAGI. The chain's CDR3 is CAAEEGDTEAFF. CDR3 DNA sequence: TGTGCCGCCGAGGAGGGGGACACTGAAGCTTTCTTT.

This clone was seen a single time. The V call is TRBV27, the J call TRBJ1-1; TRBD1 matches at 7 bases. Germline CDR1 and CDR2: MNHEY and SMNVEV (reference sequence). The CDR3 is 14 amino acids. The ends lost 2 bases at V and 1 base at J; junction bases unmatched: 1. Written as DNA, the CDR3 is TGTGCCAGCAGTTTAGGACAGGCGAACACTGAAGCTTTCTTT. The encoded protein is CASSLGQANTEAFF.

This clone was recorded once. The V gene is TRBV30, the J gene TRBJ2-2; possible D gene TRBD1, 5 bases. This CDR3 has 16 residues. Looked up from germline, CDR1 is GTSNPN and CDR2 is SVGIG (reference sequence). Trimming removed 0 bases at V and 1 base at J, with 12 bases between. CDR3 nucleotide sequence: TGTGCCTGGAGTGTACTCGGCAGGGTGAACACCGGGGAGCTGTTTTTT. This encodes CAWSVLGRVNTGELFF.

This clone was recorded once. The chain joins TRBV28 to TRBJ1-1; D is uncertain. V shed 2 bases and J shed 11 bases, with 9 bases lying between them. The CDR3 totals 11 residues. Germline assignment: CDR1 MDHEN and CDR2 SYDVKM. CDR3 nucleotide sequence: TGTGCCAGCAGTTTAATGAATATGGCTTTCTTT. Encoded protein: CASSLMNMAFF.

This clone appeared once. This chain uses TRBV7-8 with TRBJ2-6, with 9 bases matching TRBD1. Germline V gene sequence: CDR1 SGHVS, CDR2 FQNEAQ. V dropped 3 bases and J dropped 4; count of bases not matched to a gene: 16. The CDR3 covers 20 residues. CDR3 DNA sequence: TGTGCCAGCAGCTTGGCCTATCCGGGACAGGGAGAGATGGGGGCCAACGTCCTGACTTTC. The encoded protein is CASSLAYPGQGEMGANVLTF.

The chain is built from TRBV29-1 and TRBJ2-7; 10 bases fit TRBD2. The CDR3 is made up of 15 amino acids. Germline V gene lookup returns CDR1 SQVTM and CDR2 ANQGSEA. Trimming removed 3 bases from V and 1 base from J; junction bases left unmatched: 6. The CDR3 reads CSVDNGLAESYEQYF. CDR3 coding DNA: TGCAGCGTTGATAACGGACTAGCGGAGTCCTACGAGCAGTACTTC.

This chain's CDR3 is CASTPVWAPSGANVLTF. CDR3 coding DNA: TGCGCCAGCACCCCCGTCTGGGCCCCCTCTGGGGCCAACGTCCTGACTTTC. This chain connects TRBV5-1 to TRBJ2-6, with D hard to call. V was clipped by 6 bases and J by 0 bases, with 16 bases between them. Germline CDR1 SGHRS, CDR2 YFSETQ. The CDR3 is 17 residues long.

This rearrangement joins TRBV28 to TRBJ1-5, with D maybe TRBD1 (5 bases). V was shortened by 7 bases and J by 7 bases, with 14 bases between the two germline ends. Germline V gene sequence: CDR1 MDHEN, CDR2 SYDVKM. The CDR3 spans 13 residues. The CDR3 sequence is CASTLGTGQPQHF. The CDR3 nucleotides read TGTGCCAGCACCTTGGGGACGGGGCAGCCCCAGCATTTT.

This clone has only one observation. The rearrangement links TRBV6-1 to TRBJ1-4, with TRBD1 as a possible D gene (5 bases). Per the germline V gene, CDR1 is MNHNS and CDR2 is SASEGT. Trimming shortened V by 2 bases and J by 3 bases, and 10 bases separated the two germline ends. This CDR3 has 15 amino acids. The CDR3 nucleotides read TGTGCCAGCAGTGAAATCGGGGCAGCTAATGAAAAACTGTTTTTT. This sequence encodes CASSEIGAANEKLFF.

J is TRBJ2-1 and V is TRBV27; D gene ambiguous. The germline V gene encodes CDR1 MNHEY and CDR2 SMNVEV (reference sequence). The length of the CDR3 is 17 residues. V gave up 2 bases and J gave up 4 bases, with 18 bases separating them. This CDR3 is CASSLGPGPLKYNEQFF. The CDR3 region has the DNA TGTGCCAGCAGTTTAGGTCCAGGCCCACTGAAATACAATGAGCAGTTCTTC.

The V call is TRBV9, the J call TRBJ2-7; 12 bases are a match to TRBD2. The CDR3 has 16 amino acids. Germline lookup yields CDR1 SGDLS and CDR2 YYNGEE. The ends lost 4 bases at V and 2 bases at J; junction bases unmatched: 7. The CDR3: CASSPGTSGPPYEQYF. The CDR3 DNA reads TGTGCCAGCAGCCCAGGGACTAGCGGGCCCCCCTACGAGCAGTACTTC.

The chain is built from TRBV4-2 and TRBJ2-7, with a tentative D call TRBD1 (6 bases). Germline lookup yields CDR1 LGHNA and CDR2 YNFKEQ. The V end was cut by 4 bases, the J end by 1 base, with 14 bases between. The CDR3 totals 15 residues. For the CDR3, the DNA is TGTGCCAGCAGCCCCGTAGCAGGGACATCCTACGAGCAGTACTTC. Its protein product is CASSPVAGTSYEQYF.

This clone was counted once. This chain links TRBV27 with TRBJ2-5, with D possibly matching TRBD1 (5 bases). Trimming left V 2 bases short and J 4 bases short, with 17 bases between. Germline CDR1 is MNHEY and CDR2 is SMNVEV (reference sequence). This CDR3 spans 16 amino acids. The DNA of the CDR3 is TGTGCCAGCAGTTTACGGTTAGGGGTTGGTCGAGAGACCCAGTACTTC. It translates to CASSLRLGVGRETQYF.

In this sample, this clone turned up a few times. V is TRBV2 and J is TRBJ2-3, with unresolved D. CDR1 SNHLY and CDR2 FYNNEI come from the germline V gene. V lost 4 bases and J lost 2, with 10 bases in between. CDR3 size: 14 residues. The DNA of the CDR3 is TGTGCCAGCAGTGCTTTCGGGTCCACAGATACGCAGTATTTT. This codes for CASSAFGSTDTQYF.

The chain joins TRBV28 to TRBJ2-2; D remains ambiguous. The CDR3 runs 15 residues. Looked up from germline, CDR1 is MDHEN and CDR2 is SYDVKM. Trimming pared 6 bases from V and 4 bases from J, leaving 15 bases between. The CDR3 region is CASRGASGSTGELFF. CDR3 in DNA: TGTGCCAGCAGAGGCGCTAGTGGGTCCACCGGGGAGCTGTTTTTT. The variable domain in full, with the rest retrieved from reference TRBV28 and TRBJ2-2, is DVKVTQSSRYLVKRTGEKVFLECVQDMDHENMFWYRQDPGLGLRLIYFSYDVKMKEKGDIPEGYSVSREKKERFSLILESASTNQTSMYLCASRGASGSTGELFFGEGSRLTVL.

In its sample, this clone was seen a few times. This rearrangement joins TRBV5-5 to TRBJ2-2; D remains ambiguous. The CDR3 is 13 residues long. Trimming cost V 1 base and J 3 bases, with 4 bases left between them. Germline V lookup: CDR1 SGHKS, CDR2 YYEKEE (reference sequence). CDR3 protein: CASSLLYTGELFF. DNA of the CDR3: TGTGCCAGCAGCTTGTTGTACACCGGGGAGCTGTTTTTT.

The chain has TRBV28 and TRBJ2-5; D uncertain. V lost 2 bases and J 5 bases, leaving 6 bases between the germline ends. This CDR3 is 12 amino acids long. The germline gives CDR1 MDHEN, CDR2 SYDVKM. The CDR3 DNA reads TGTGCCAGCAGTTTACGTGGGGAGACCCAGTACTTC. The encoded protein is CASSLRGETQYF.

This clone was seen just once. The rearrangement uses TRBV6-4 and TRBJ1-1; no clear D. The length of the CDR3 is 14 residues. V gave up 0 bases and J gave up 6 bases, with 11 bases separating them. Germline values: CDR1 MRHNA, CDR2 SNTAGT. This CDR3 reads CASSDSTKSPEAFF. The CDR3 bases are TGTGCCAGCAGTGACTCGACGAAATCCCCTGAAGCTTTCTTT.

The chain links TRBV6-4 to TRBJ1-2; 7 nucleotides agree with TRBD1. The trim removed 2 bases at V and 6 bases at J, leaving 3 bases unmatched. The CDR3 is 13 residues long. Per the germline V gene, CDR1 is MRHNA and CDR2 is SNTAGT. This CDR3 reads CASSDGDSHGYTF. Here the CDR3 DNA reads TGTGCCAGCAGTGACGGGGACAGTCATGGCTACACCTTC.

This clone showed up just once. The CDR3: CASSAFDGAETQYF. In nucleotides, the CDR3 is TGTGCCAGCAGTGCCTTCGATGGGGCAGAGACCCAGTACTTC. The chain uses TRBV6-4 and TRBJ2-5; D is perhaps TRBD1 (5 bases). V was shortened by 4 bases and J by 4 bases, with 13 bases between the two germline ends. CDR1 is MRHNA, CDR2 SNTAGT, per germline. The CDR3 length is 14 residues.

V is TRBV9 and J is TRBJ2-3; D might be TRBD1 or TRBD2, each matching 5 bases. The ends were cut back, 0 bases at V and 4 bases at J, with 15 bases in the middle. The germline gives CDR1 SGDLS, CDR2 YYNGEE. This CDR3 is built from 16 residues. This chain's CDR3 is CASSVEGVGVSDTQYF. The CDR3, as DNA: TGTGCCAGCAGCGTAGAAGGGGTGGGAGTTTCAGATACGCAGTATTTT.

This clone was seen more than once but under ten times. This sequence joins TRBV30 and TRBJ1-1; D gene uncertain. In germline, CDR1 is GTSNPN, CDR2 SVGIG (reference sequence). V lost 1 base and J 3 bases, leaving 12 bases between the germline ends. The CDR3 has 14 amino acids. CDR3 nucleotide sequence: TGTGCCTGGAGTGGGTTCGGATACCACACTGAAGCTTTCTTT. It yields the protein CAWSGFGYHTEAFF.

V gene TRBV7-3 combines with J gene TRBJ1-5, with unresolved D. V was shortened by 6 bases and J by 2 bases, with 17 bases between the two germline ends. CDR1 and CDR2 from the germline V gene are SGHTA and FQGTGA. The CDR3 spans 16 residues. As DNA, the CDR3 is TGTGCCAGCAGGTTGGGCGGGCCGGGTGGCAATCAGCCCCAGCATTTT. This translates into CASRLGGPGGNQPQHF.

The chain employs TRBV29-1 and TRBJ1-1, with D perhaps TRBD1 (6 bases). CDR1 SQVTM and CDR2 ANQGSEA come from the germline V gene. This CDR3 region has 14 residues. The V end lost 3 bases, the J end lost 4 bases, and 15 bases lay between the germline ends. The CDR3 spells CSVEGRGGSTEAFF. The CDR3 DNA is TGCAGCGTTGAGGGACGAGGGGGGTCCACTGAAGCTTTCTTT.

This chain connects TRBV6-1 to TRBJ1-1, with 8 positions matching TRBD1. The CDR3 runs 15 residues. Per germline, CDR1 MNHNS and CDR2 SASEGT. Trimming removed 0 bases from V and 1 base from J; junction bases left unmatched: 1. CDR3 DNA: TGTGCCAGCAGTGAAGCGCAGGGGGCGAACACTGAAGCTTTCTTT. Translation: CASSEAQGANTEAFF.

The V gene is TRBV28, the J gene TRBJ1-2; D is undetermined. The V end was cut by 6 bases, the J end by 4 bases, with 6 bases between. The CDR3 is made up of 11 amino acids. Germline V gene data show CDR1 as MDHEN and CDR2 as SYDVKM. The chain's CDR3 is CASRTFYGYTF. DNA for the CDR3: TGTGCCAGCAGGACTTTCTATGGCTACACCTTC.

In this sample, this clone turned up a few times. CDR3: CASSAGTPIYGYTF. DNA of the CDR3: TGTGCCAGCAGCGCCGGGACACCTATCTATGGCTACACCTTC. This rearrangement joins TRBV9 to TRBJ1-2; maybe TRBD1 (6 bases). V was shortened by 3 bases and J by 4 bases, with 13 bases between the two germline ends. The germline V gene has CDR1 SGDLS and CDR2 YYNGEE. There are 14 residues in the CDR3.